Shown below are 19 T cell receptor beta chains from a single sample sequenced in a study of T-cell memory formation after mild COVID-19 (TCRdb year 2021). Libraries were prepared through 5' RACE. TCRdb lists the instrument as Illumina NovaSeq 6000. The raw public reads went through TCRdb reprocessing: fastp at Q25, MiXCR clone calling, in-frame beta chains kept. Rows are unified per CDR3 protein, each entry keeping the most common DNA and genes. This sample gives 390,000 or so distinct CDR3 sequences in total; around a sixth of them show up just once. The ten largest account for under 25% of the sample. The sample comprised PBMCs or a T cell subset sorted from them (not recorded which). The receptors shown here come from a man aged 18 to 29 who had mild COVID-19 (a few samples of this study predate the infection). The sample titles of this study are shuffled in the database, so cell type and time point are left out; the donor was told from shared clones.

The CDR3: CASSEAPGQGDPAVFF. DNA for the CDR3: TGTGCCAGCAGTGAAGCTCCCGGACAGGGCGACCCTGCAGTGTTTTTT. The chain combines TRBV2 with TRBJ1-4; 8 bases are a match to TRBD1. Germline loops: CDR1 SNHLY, CDR2 FYNNEI. The CDR3 runs 16 residues. Trimming removed 0 bases from V and 15 bases from J; junction bases left unmatched: 15.

This clonotype has a handful of counts. The chain joins TRBV5-1 to TRBJ2-2; D possibly corresponds to TRBD2 (5 bases). CDR3 length equals 15 residues. The germline V gene has CDR1 SGHRS and CDR2 YFSETQ. Trimming took 6 bases from V and 5 from J, leaving 17 bases between them. CDR3 DNA sequence: TGCGCCAGCAAGGGTCTGGGGAGCTGGACCGGGGAGCTGTTTTTT. Protein: CASKGLGSWTGELFF.

The chain couples TRBV11-2 to TRBJ2-1; possibly TRBD2 for D (7 bases). Trimming cost V 0 bases and J 8 bases, with 11 bases left between them. The CDR3 contains 14 residues. CDR1 is SGHAT and CDR2 is FQNNGV in the germline V gene. The DNA for the CDR3 is TGTGCCAGCAGCTTAGAACGGGGGGCCCATGAGCAGTTCTTC. Amino acids: CASSLERGAHEQFF.

This clonotype was found a few times. The V and J genes are TRBV7-9 and TRBJ2-2, with 11 bases identical to TRBD2. CDR1 SEHNR and CDR2 FQNEAQ come from the germline V gene (reference sequence). V lost 8 bases, J lost 7 bases, and 9 bases stayed unmatched. The CDR3 contains 15 residues. The CDR3 nucleotides read TGTGCCAGCGGTCAGACTAGCGGGGTGCACGGGGAGCTGTTTTTT. Residues: CASGQTSGVHGELFF.

In this sample, this clonotype turned up many times. V and J are TRBV12-3 or TRBV12-4 and TRBJ2-1; D tentatively reads TRBD1 or TRBD2 (5 bases each). V was clipped by 4 bases and J by 4 bases, with 14 bases between them. The CDR3 is 15 residues long. CDR3 DNA: TGTGCCAGCAGTTCCCCCTGGGGACGGTACAATGAGCAGTTCTTC. It translates to CASSSPWGRYNEQFF.

The chain recombines TRBV4-3 with TRBJ2-3; D perhaps matches TRBD2 (6 bases). The CDR3 totals 16 residues. V was clipped by 0 bases and J by 3 bases, with 13 bases between them. Per the germline V gene, CDR1 is LGHNA and CDR2 is YSLEER. The CDR3 protein is CASSQDRRGTTDTQYF. DNA of the CDR3: TGCGCCAGCAGCCAAGATAGGAGGGGTACAACAGATACGCAGTATTTT.

The J gene is TRBJ1-6, the V gene TRBV4-3, with 8 bases that match TRBD1. J was trimmed by 6 bases and V by 0 bases; bases with no gene match: 4. Germline-derived CDR1 and CDR2 are LGHNA and YSLEER. This CDR3 contains 16 residues. DNA for the CDR3: TGCGCCAGCAGCCAAGATCTTCAGGGGGCTAATTCACCCCTCCACTTT. Its translation is CASSQDLQGANSPLHF.

The chain combines TRBV7-2 with TRBJ1-2; a possible D gene is TRBD1 (6 bases). CDR1 SGHTA and CDR2 FQGNSA come from the germline V gene. This CDR3 is 15 amino acids long. The V end lost 6 bases, the J end lost 8 bases, and 22 bases lay between the germline ends. The CDR3 protein is CASSRTRQDRRGYTF. The CDR3 DNA is TGTGCCAGCAGTCGTACGAGGCAGGACAGAAGGGGCTACACCTTC. The whole variable domain, remainder taken from reference TRBV7-2 and TRBJ1-2, is GAGVSQSPSNKVTEKGKDVELRCDPISGHTALYWYRQSLGQGLEFLIYFQGNSAPDKSGLPSDRFSAERTGGSVSTLTIQRTQQEDSAVYLCASSRTRQDRRGYTFGSGTRLTVV.

This chain joins TRBV9 and TRBJ1-5; 9 positions agree with TRBD1. The J segment lost 4 bases and the V segment lost 3 bases, leaving 5 bases of the junction unmatched. Germline V gene data show CDR1 as SGDLS and CDR2 as YYNGEE. The length of the CDR3 is 15 residues. For the CDR3, the DNA is TGTGCCAGCAGCGCCGGACAGGGGAAAAATCAGCCCCAGCATTTT. This sequence encodes CASSAGQGKNQPQHF.

The rearrangement uses TRBV4-1 and TRBJ1-2, with D uncertain. Trimming took 0 bases from V and 6 from J, leaving 14 bases between them. This CDR3 is built from 15 residues. The germline gives CDR1 MGHRA, CDR2 YSYEKL. The CDR3: CASSQETRETHGYTF. The CDR3 DNA reads as TGCGCCAGCAGCCAAGAAACGAGGGAAACTCATGGCTACACCTTC.

This chain joins TRBV21-1 and TRBJ2-7; the tabulated D call, TRBD2, remains unverified against the DNA. TRBV21-1 is listed as a pseudogene. The CDR3 contains 14 residues. Written as DNA, the CDR3 is TGTGCCAGCAGCGGTACCGGGCCCCCCTACGAGCAGTACGTC. It codes for CASSGTGPPYEQYV.

Here the CDR3 DNA reads TGTGCCACCAGTGATGCCTACTCGGATGGCTACACCTTC. Amino acid sequence: CATSDAYSDGYTF. The V and J genes are TRBV24-1 and TRBJ1-2; D gene unclear. The ends were cut back, 3 bases at V and 6 bases at J, with 10 bases in the middle. Germline CDR1 reads KGHDR; CDR2 reads SFDVKD. The CDR3 extends over 13 amino acids.

This clonotype turned up a few times. The J gene is TRBJ2-7, the V gene TRBV10-1, with D perhaps matching TRBD1 (6 bases). Germline assignment: CDR1 WNHNN and CDR2 SYGVQD (reference sequence). V lost 5 bases to trimming and J lost 0 bases, with 11 bases between them. CDR3 size: 14 residues. This CDR3 is CASSKDRFSYEQYF. The DNA of the CDR3 is TGCGCCAGCAGTAAGGACAGATTCTCCTACGAGCAGTACTTC.

V usage is TRBV5-1 and J usage is TRBJ1-1; TRBD1 might be the D (6 bases). V was cut by 4 bases and J by 1 base, with 20 bases left in between. The CDR3 totals 17 residues. Germline values: CDR1 SGHRS, CDR2 YFSETQ. As DNA, the CDR3 is TGCGCCAGCAGCACCAGGGGTCAGGGCTACTCGAACACTGAAGCTTTCTTT. This encodes CASSTRGQGYSNTEAFF.

The chain joins TRBV11-2 to TRBJ2-2, with no clear D. V lost 4 bases, J lost 1 base, and 7 bases lay in between. The CDR3 is made up of 14 amino acids. CDR1 and CDR2 (germline): SGHAT, FQNNGV. In DNA form, the CDR3 reads TGTGCCAGCAGCTACTTAGAGAACACCGGGGAGCTGTTTTTT. This gives the protein CASSYLENTGELFF.

This chain links TRBV10-3 with TRBJ1-5; D is undetermined. The V gene's germline CDR1 is ENHRY and CDR2 SYGVKD. The ends were cut back, 9 bases at V and 1 base at J, with 7 bases in the middle. This CDR3 region has 12 residues. Here the CDR3 DNA reads TGTGCCATAAGCGAGAGCAATCAGCCCCAGCATTTT. This translates into CAISESNQPQHF.

This clonotype was observed a few times. This rearrangement joins TRBV6-2 or TRBV6-3 to TRBJ1-5; D is perhaps TRBD1 (5 bases). Germline V gene lookup returns CDR1 MNHEY and CDR2 SVGEGT. The V gene lost 2 bases and the J gene lost 8 bases, with 13 bases spanning the gap. The CDR3 has 14 amino acids. CDR3 sequence reads: CASSYRGRMEPQHF. The CDR3 DNA sequence: TGTGCCAGCAGTTACAGGGGCAGGATGGAGCCCCAGCATTTT.

This clonotype was counted between two and nine times. The rearrangement uses TRBV3-1 and TRBJ1-3; D is ambiguous. The V end lost 0 bases, the J end lost 0 bases, and 12 bases lay between the germline ends. Germline CDR1 reads LGHDT; CDR2 reads YNNKEL (reference sequence). The CDR3 is made up of 17 amino acids. CDR3 nucleotide sequence: TGTGCCAGCAGCCAAGATCAACCAGCCCTCTCTGGAAACACCATATATTTT. Translation gives CASSQDQPALSGNTIYF.

J is TRBJ2-4 and V is TRBV7-2; possibly TRBD2 for D (6 bases). Germline CDR1 is SGHTA and CDR2 is FQGNSA. The V end lost 6 bases, the J end lost 0 bases, and 27 bases lay between the germline ends. The CDR3 consists of 20 residues. The CDR3 bases are TGTGCCAGCAGTGAAGTGGGCGGGGAACTCATAACTTCAGCCAAAAACATTCAGTACTTC. Encoded protein: CASSEVGGELITSAKNIQYF.